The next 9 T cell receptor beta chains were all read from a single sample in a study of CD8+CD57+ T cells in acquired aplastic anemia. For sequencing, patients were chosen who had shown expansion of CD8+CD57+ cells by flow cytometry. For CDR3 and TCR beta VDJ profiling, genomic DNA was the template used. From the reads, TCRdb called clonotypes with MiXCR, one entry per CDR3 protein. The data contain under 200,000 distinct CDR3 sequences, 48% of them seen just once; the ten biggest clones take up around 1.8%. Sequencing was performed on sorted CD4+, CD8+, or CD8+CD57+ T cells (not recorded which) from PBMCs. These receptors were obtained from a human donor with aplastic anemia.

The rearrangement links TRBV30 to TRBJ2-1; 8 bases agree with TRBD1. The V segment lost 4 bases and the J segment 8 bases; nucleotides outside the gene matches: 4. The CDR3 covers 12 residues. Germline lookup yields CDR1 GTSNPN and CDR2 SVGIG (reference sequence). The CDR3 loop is CAWIVRGHEQFF. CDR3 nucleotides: TGTGCCTGGATCGTCAGGGGGCATGAGCAGTTCTTC.

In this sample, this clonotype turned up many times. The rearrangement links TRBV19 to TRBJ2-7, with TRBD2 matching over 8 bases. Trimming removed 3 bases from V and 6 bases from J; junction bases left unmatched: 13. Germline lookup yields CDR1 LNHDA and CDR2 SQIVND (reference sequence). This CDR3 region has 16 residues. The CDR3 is CASSIAAGTRTFEQYF. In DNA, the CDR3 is TGTGCCAGTAGTATCGCAGCCGGGACTAGGACGTTCGAGCAGTACTTC. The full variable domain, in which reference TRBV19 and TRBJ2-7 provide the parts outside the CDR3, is DGGITQSPKYLFRKEGQNVTLSCEQNLNHDAMYWYRQDPGQGLRLIYYSQIVNDFQKGDIAEGYSVSREKKESFPLTVTSAQKNPTAFYLCASSIAAGTRTFEQYFGPGTRLTVT.

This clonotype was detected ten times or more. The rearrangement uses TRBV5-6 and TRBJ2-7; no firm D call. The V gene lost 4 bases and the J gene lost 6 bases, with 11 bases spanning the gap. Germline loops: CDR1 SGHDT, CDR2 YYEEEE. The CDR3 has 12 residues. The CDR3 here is CASSVYPFEQYF. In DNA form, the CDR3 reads TGTGCCAGCAGCGTTTACCCCTTCGAGCAGTACTTC. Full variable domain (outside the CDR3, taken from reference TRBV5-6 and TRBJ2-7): DAGVTQSPTHLIKTRGQQVTLRCSPKSGHDTVSWYQQALGQGPQFIFQYYEEEERQRGNFPDRFSGHQFPNYSSELNVNALLLGDSALYLCASSVYPFEQYFGPGTRLTVT.

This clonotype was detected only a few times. CDR3 residues: CASSYSKVLAGGSSYNEQFF. The CDR3 nucleotides are TGTGCCAGCAGTTACTCGAAGGTACTAGCGGGAGGGAGCTCCTACAATGAGCAGTTCTTC. The rearrangement links TRBV6-2 or TRBV6-3 to TRBJ2-1; 13 positions agree with TRBD2. This CDR3 has 20 residues. Germline lookup yields CDR1 MNHEY and CDR2 SVGEGT. The junction had 8 bases not matched to a gene; V was cut back by 0 bases and J by 0 bases.

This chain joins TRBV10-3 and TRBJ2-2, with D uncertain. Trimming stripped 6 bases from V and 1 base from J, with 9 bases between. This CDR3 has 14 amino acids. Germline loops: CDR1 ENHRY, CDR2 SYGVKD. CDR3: CAIRGALNTGELFF. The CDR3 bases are TGTGCCATCAGGGGCGCCCTGAACACCGGGGAGCTGTTTTTT.

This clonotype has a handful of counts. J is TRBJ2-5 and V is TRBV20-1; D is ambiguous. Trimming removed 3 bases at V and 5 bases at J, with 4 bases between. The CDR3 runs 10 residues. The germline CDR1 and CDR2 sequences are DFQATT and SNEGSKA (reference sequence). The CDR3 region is CSASGETQYF. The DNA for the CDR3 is TGCAGTGCTAGTGGCGAGACCCAGTACTTC.

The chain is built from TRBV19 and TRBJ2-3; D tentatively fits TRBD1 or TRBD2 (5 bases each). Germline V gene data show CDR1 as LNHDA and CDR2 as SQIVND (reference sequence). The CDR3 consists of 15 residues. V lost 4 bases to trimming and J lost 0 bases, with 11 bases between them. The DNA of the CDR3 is TGTGCCAGTAGTAGGGGGACGGCAAGCACAGATACGCAGTATTTT. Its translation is CASSRGTASTDTQYF.

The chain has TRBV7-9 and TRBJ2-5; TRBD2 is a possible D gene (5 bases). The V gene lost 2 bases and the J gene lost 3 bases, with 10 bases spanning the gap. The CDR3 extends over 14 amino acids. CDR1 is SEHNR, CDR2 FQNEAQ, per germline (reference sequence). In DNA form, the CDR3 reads TGTGCCAGCAGCTTAAGGACGGAGGAAGAGACCCAGTACTTC. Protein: CASSLRTEEETQYF.

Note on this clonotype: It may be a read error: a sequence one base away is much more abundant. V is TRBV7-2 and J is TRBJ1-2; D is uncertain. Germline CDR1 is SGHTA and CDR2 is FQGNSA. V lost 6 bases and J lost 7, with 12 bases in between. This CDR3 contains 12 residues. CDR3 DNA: TGTGCCAGCAGGCCGCCTTTGATTGGCTACACCTTC. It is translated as CASRPPLIGYTF.